The rows below give T cell receptor beta chains drawn from one sample of a study of T cells in Graves' hyperthyroidism and ophthalmopathy. TCRdb re-called the multiplex PCR reads with MiXCR, one entry per CDR3 protein. In the table there are 300,000 to 450,000 distinct CDR3 sequences, over 10% of which are singletons. Sequenced sample: blood. The source of these receptors is a woman aged 18-29 years with Graves' hyperthyroidism. Each CDR3 is given with its conserved first and last residue. Fields, in order: J gene, V gene, D gene, clone size, CDR3 DNA, CDR3 protein. A D gene is named only where the DNA matches it firmly. Part of the rows lack a size; the others show once, few, many or a class for expanded clones.

TRBJ2-7 TRBV5-6 . . TGTGCCAGCAGCTTCGGTTCCGTATACGAGCAGTACTTC CASSFGSVYEQYF
TRBJ2-1 TRBV4-3 TRBD2 many TGCGCCAGCAGCCGCCTGACTAGCGGGGAATACAATGAGCAGTTCTTC CASSRLTSGEYNEQFF
TRBJ2-3 TRBV7-3 . few TGTGCCACCGGAGACGGGGCAGATACGCAGTATTTT CATGDGADTQYF
TRBJ2-3 TRBV5-1 TRBD2 . TGCGCCAGCAGCGGGACTAGCGGGGGGGCCCCAGATACGCAGTATTTT CASSGTSGGAPDTQYF
TRBJ2-1 TRBV4-3 TRBD1 . TGCGCCAGCAGCCCAAACCGGCGGGACAGGGGGTACAATGAGCAGTTCTTC CASSPNRRDRGYNEQFF
TRBJ2-2 TRBV6-1 TRBD1 . TGTGCCGGCAGACGGACAGGGAACACCGGGGAGCTGTTTTTT CAGRRTGNTGELFF
TRBJ1-2 TRBV6-2/TRBV6-3 . many TGTGCCAGCAGTTGGTCGGGGGTCTTCTATGGCTACACCTTC CASSWSGVFYGYTF
TRBJ2-3 TRBV7-9 . . TGTGCCAGCAGCTTATGGCGGGGATCTAGCACAGATACGCAGTATTTT CASSLWRGSSTDTQYF
TRBJ1-2 TRBV3-1 . many TGTGCCAGCAGCCAAGATCTGCGGCCGGGGAGCTACACCTTC CASSQDLRPGSYTF
TRBJ1-2 TRBV27 . many TGTGCCAGCAGTTACGCCGGACAGCCCGGCTTGTATGGCTACACCTTC CASSYAGQPGLYGYTF
TRBJ2-3 TRBV28 . many TGTGCCAGCAGTTTGGGCGATGATACGCAGTATTTT CASSLGDDTQYF
TRBJ1-4 TRBV7-9 . . TGTGCCAGCAGCTTCCAGGGCGAAAAACTGTTTTTT CASSFQGEKLFF
TRBJ2-3 TRBV7-2 . many TGTGCCAGCAGCCCTAGGGAGCTAGCCGCAGATACGCAGTATTTT CASSPRELAADTQYF
TRBJ2-2 TRBV24-1 . . TGTGCCACCAGTGAAGGGCAGGGGCACACCGGGGAGCTGTTTTTT CATSEGQGHTGELFF
TRBJ1-1 TRBV13 . many TGTGCCAGCAGCTTAGGTAGGTCCGGGAACACTGAAGCTTTCTTT CASSLGRSGNTEAFF
TRBJ2-5 TRBV6-2/TRBV6-3 . many TGTGCCAGCAGTTACCCCACGGGAGCTAGCGCGGAGACCCAGTACTTC CASSYPTGASAETQYF
TRBJ2-1 TRBV20-1 TRBD2 many TGCAGTGCCCGACCGGGACTAGCTGTCTACAATGAGCAGTTCTTC CSARPGLAVYNEQFF
TRBJ1-1 TRBV10-3 TRBD1 many TGTGCCATCCAATCGACAGGGCTGTTCGCTGAAGCTTTCTTT CAIQSTGLFAEAFF